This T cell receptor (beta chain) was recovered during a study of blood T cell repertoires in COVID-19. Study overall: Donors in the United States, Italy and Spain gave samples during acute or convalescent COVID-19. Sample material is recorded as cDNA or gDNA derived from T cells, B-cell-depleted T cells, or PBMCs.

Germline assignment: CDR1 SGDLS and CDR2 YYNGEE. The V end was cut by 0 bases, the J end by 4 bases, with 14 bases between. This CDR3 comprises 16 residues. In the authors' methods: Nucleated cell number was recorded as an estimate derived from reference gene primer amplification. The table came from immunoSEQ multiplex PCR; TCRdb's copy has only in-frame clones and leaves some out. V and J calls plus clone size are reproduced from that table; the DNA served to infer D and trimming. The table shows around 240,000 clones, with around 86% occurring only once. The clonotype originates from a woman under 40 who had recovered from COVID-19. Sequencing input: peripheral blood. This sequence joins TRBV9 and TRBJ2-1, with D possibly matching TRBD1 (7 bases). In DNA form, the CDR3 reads TGTGCCAGCAGCGTAGAGGCAGGGGGGACATACAATGAGCAGTTCTTC. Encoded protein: CASSVEAGGTYNEQFF.